This T cell receptor (beta chain) was recovered during a study of T cell repertoires in cytomegalovirus infection. Study-wide context: Recently identified HLA-C-restricted CMV epitopes and well-studied HLA-B-restricted CMV epitopes were used by the study. Carrying CMV and the relevant HLA type showed in public TCR beta signatures.

TCRdb re-called the reads through MiXCR, storing one row per CDR3 protein. The sample holds hundreds of thousands of distinct CDR3 sequences; around 35% are singletons and the top ten take roughly 18%. Germline assignment: CDR1 SGHTA and CDR2 FQGNSA. The CDR3 totals 14 residues. The germline V and J ends were trimmed by 3 bases and 2 bases, with 11 bases remaining between them. A word on this clonotype: Its cognate antigen is unknown.

This clonotype originated in a human donor in good health (CMV status not recorded). Some clones in this sample may be carry-over from other donors' samples. This chain joins TRBV7-2 and TRBJ2-7, with D possibly being TRBD2 (6 bases). The sequencing used cultured PBMCs, collected from culture after CMV antigen stimulation. CDR3 in DNA: TGTGCCAGCAGCTTCGCGGGGCAGACCTACGAGCAGTACTTC. Amino acid sequence: CASSFAGQTYEQYF. Based on the CDR3 plus reference TRBV7-2 and TRBJ2-7, the full variable domain is GAGVSQSPSNKVTEKGKDVELRCDPISGHTALYWYRQSLGQGLEFLIYFQGNSAPDKSGLPSDRFSAERTGGSVSTLTIQRTQQEDSAVYLCASSFAGQTYEQYFGPGTRLTVT.